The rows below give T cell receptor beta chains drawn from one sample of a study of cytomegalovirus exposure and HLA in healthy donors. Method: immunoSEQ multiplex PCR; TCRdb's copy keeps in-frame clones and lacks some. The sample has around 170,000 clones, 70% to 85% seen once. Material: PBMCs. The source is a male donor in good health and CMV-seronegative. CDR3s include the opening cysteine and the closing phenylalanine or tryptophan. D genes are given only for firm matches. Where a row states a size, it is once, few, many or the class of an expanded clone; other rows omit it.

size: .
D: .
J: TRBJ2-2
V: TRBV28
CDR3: CASSLYTGELFF
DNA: TGTGCCAGCAGTCTTTACACCGGGGAGCTGTTTTTT

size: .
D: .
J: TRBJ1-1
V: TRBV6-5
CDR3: CASSYLSTGMNTEAFF
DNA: TGTGCCAGCAGTTACCTTTCGACAGGCATGAACACTGAAGCTTTCTTT

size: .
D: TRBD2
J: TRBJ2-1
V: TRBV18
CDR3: CASSEPNPGTRNEQFF
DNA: TGTGCCAGCTCAGAGCCTAATCCCGGGACTAGGAATGAGCAGTTCTTC

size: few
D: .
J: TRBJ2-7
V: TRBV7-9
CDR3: CASSLGESIGGEQYF
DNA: TGTGCCAGCAGCCTCGGGGAATCGATCGGTGGCGAGCAGTACTTC

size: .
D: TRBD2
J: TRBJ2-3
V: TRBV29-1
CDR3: CSVDLAGGTDTQYF
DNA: TGCAGCGTTGATCTAGCGGGGGGCACAGATACGCAGTATTTT

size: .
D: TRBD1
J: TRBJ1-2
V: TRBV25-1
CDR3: CASSTGANYGYTF
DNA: TGTGCCAGCAGCACAGGGGCAAACTATGGCTACACCTTC

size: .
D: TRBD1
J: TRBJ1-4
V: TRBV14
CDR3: CASSQELPGTGFGKLFF
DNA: TGTGCCAGCAGCCAAGAACTCCCCGGGACAGGGTTTGGAAAACTGTTTTTT

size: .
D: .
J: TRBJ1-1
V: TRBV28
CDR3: CASSLGGASGEAFF
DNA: TGTGCCAGCAGTTTAGGGGGGGCTTCCGGTGAAGCTTTCTTT

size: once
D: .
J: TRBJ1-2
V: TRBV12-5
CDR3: CASGLGQFGYTF
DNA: TGTGCTAGTGGTTTGGGACAGTTCGGCTACACCTTC

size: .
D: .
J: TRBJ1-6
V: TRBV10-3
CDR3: CAISAGEYNSPLHF
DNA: TGTGCCATCAGTGCGGGTGAATATAATTCACCCCTCCACTTT

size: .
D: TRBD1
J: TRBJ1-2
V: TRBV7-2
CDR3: CASSPRQGNYGYTF
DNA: TGTGCCAGCAGCCCCCGACAGGGAAACTATGGCTACACCTTC

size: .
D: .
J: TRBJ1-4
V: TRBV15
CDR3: CATSRDPATNEKLFF
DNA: TGTGCCACCAGCAGAGACCCGGCAACTAATGAAAAACTGTTTTTT

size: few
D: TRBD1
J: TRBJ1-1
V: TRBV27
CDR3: CASSYWTGGEHTEAFF
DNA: TGTGCCAGCAGTTACTGGACAGGGGGGGAGCACACTGAAGCTTTCTTT

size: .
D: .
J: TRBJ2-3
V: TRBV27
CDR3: CASSLYSNTDTQYF
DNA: TGTGCCAGCAGTTTATACTCCAACACAGATACGCAGTATTTT

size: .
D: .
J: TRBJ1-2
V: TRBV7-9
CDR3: CASSLGSRGYAF
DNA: TGTGCCAGCAGCTTAGGCAGTAGGGGCTACGCCTTC

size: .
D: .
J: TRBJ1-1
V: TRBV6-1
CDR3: CASSSSVVMNTEAFF
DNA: TGTGCCAGCAGTTCAAGCGTCGTCATGAACACTGAAGCTTTCTTT

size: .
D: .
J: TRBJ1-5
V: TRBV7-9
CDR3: CASSPSGYPQPQHF
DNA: TGTGCCAGCAGCCCCTCAGGGTATCCTCAGCCCCAGCATTTT

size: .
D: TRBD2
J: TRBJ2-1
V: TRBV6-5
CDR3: CASSYSVVAGVAEQFF
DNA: TGTGCCAGCAGTTACTCGGTGGTAGCGGGAGTTGCTGAGCAGTTCTTC

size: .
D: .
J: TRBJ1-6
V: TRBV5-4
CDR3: CASSLAGSGSPLHF
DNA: TGTGCCAGCAGCTTGGCCGGGTCGGGTTCACCCCTCCACTTT

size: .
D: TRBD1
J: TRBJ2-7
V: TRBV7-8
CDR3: CASSPRGRLQIAEQYF
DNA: TGTGCCAGCAGCCCGAGGGGGCGGCTCCAGATAGCCGAGCAGTACTTC

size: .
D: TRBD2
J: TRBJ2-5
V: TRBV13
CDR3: CASHPGESGGAGETQYF
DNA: TGTGCCAGCCATCCCGGCGAGAGCGGGGGTGCCGGAGAGACCCAGTACTTC

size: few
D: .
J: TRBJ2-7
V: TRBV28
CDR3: CASSLLRGIPYEQYF
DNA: TGTGCCAGCAGTTTATTGAGGGGGATCCCCTACGAGCAGTACTTC

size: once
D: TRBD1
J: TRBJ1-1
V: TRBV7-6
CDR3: CASRLEGAGTEAFF
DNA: TGTGCCAGCAGGCTAGAGGGGGCGGGAACTGAAGCTTTCTTT

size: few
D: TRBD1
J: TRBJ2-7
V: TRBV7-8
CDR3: CASSRDRASDEQYF
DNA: TGTGCCAGCAGCCGGGACAGGGCATCCGACGAGCAGTACTTC

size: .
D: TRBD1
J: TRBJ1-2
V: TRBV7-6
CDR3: CASSSNTGQAGGYTF
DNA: TGTGCCAGCAGCTCCAATACCGGACAGGCGGGTGGCTACACCTTC

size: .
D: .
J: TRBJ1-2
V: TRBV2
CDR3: CASSEDTGSDYGYTF
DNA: TGTGCCAGCAGTGAAGATACAGGATCTGACTATGGCTACACCTTC

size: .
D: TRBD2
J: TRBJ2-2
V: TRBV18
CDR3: CASSPRGSGSDAGELFF
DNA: TGTGCCAGCTCACCACGGGGGAGCGGGAGTGACGCCGGGGAGCTGTTTTTT

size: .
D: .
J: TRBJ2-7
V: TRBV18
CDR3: CASSPSVSQGGSRQYF
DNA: TGTGCCAGCTCACCCTCTGTATCGCAGGGGGGTTCGCGGCAGTACTTC

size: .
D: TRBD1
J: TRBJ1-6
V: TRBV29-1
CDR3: CSVRDSLNSPLHF
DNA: TGCAGCGTCCGGGACAGTCTCAATTCACCCCTCCACTTT

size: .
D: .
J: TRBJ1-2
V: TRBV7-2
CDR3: CASSLALRGSYNYGYTF
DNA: TGTGCCAGCAGCTTAGCATTGCGAGGGTCATATAACTATGGCTACACCTTC

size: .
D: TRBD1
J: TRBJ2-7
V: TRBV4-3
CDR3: CASSQGGQGLAEQYF
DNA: TGCGCCAGCAGCCAAGGGGGACAGGGTTTGGCCGAGCAGTACTTC

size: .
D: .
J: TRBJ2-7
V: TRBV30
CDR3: CAWSAPGIGIDEQYF
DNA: TGTGCCTGGAGTGCTCCCGGGATAGGGATCGACGAGCAGTACTTC

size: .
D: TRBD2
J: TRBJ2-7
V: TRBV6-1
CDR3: CASGLAGGPYEQYF
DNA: TGTGCCAGCGGACTAGCGGGGGGGCCTTACGAGCAGTACTTC

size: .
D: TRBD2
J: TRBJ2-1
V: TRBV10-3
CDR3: CAKGLAGAHDNEQFF
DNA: TGTGCCAAGGGACTAGCGGGAGCGCACGACAATGAGCAGTTCTTC